This T cell receptor (beta chain) was recovered during a study of CD8+CD57+ T cells in acquired aplastic anemia. The table lists this clonotype with a few counts. Genomic DNA served as template for TCR beta VDJ and CDR3 profiling. TCRdb re-called the reads through MiXCR, storing one row per CDR3 protein. The table has under 200,000 distinct CDR3 sequences, 40% to 50% seen once. Germline CDR1 is MNHNY and CDR2 is SVGAGI (reference sequence). There are 16 residues in the CDR3. Trimming removed 2 bases from V and 2 bases from J; junction bases left unmatched: 7. Sequenced patients had shown CD8+CD57+ cell expansion by flow cytometry.

The chain joins TRBV6-6 to TRBJ2-3; TRBD2 matches 7 bases. The TCR was taken from a human donor with aplastic anemia. The sample taken for sequencing was sorted CD4+, CD8+, or CD8+CD57+ T cells (not recorded which) from PBMCs. The chain's CDR3 is CASSYRRGRDTDTQYF. Written as DNA, the CDR3 is TGTGCCAGCAGTTACAGGCGCGGGAGAGACACAGATACGCAGTATTTT.